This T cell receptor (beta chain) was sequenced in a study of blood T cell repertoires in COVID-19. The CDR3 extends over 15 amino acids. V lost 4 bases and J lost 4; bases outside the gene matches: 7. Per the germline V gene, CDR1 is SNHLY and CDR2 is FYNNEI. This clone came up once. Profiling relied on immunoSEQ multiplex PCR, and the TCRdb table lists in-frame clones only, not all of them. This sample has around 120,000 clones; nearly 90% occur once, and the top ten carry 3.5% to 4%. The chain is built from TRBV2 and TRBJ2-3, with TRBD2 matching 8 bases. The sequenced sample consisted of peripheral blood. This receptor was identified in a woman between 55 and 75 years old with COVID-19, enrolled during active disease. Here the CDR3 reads CASSGRGALPDTQYF. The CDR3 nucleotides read TGTGCCAGCAGTGGGCGGGGGGCCCTCCCAGATACGCAGTATTTT.